The TCR beta chain under discussion was sequenced for a study of OX40 agonist ivuxolimab in advanced cancers. Germline loops: CDR1 MDHEN, CDR2 SYDVKM. The CDR3 covers 14 residues. V dropped 2 bases and J dropped 5; count of bases not matched to a gene: 5. Produced via immunoSEQ multiplex PCR; TCRdb's table is partial and in-frame only. The sample records fewer than 80,000 clones, approximately 90% being singletons. This clone was counted a single time. This chain links TRBV28 with TRBJ2-5; the match to TRBD1 covers 7 bases. The specimen comprised CD4+ or CD8+ T cells sorted from blood, sampled in a trial of the OX40 agonist ivuxolimab. The receptor's source is an adult with an advanced solid tumor such as melanoma, head and neck, liver or kidney cancer. The DNA for the CDR3 is TGTGCCAGCAGTTTAGAACAGGGGTATGAGACCCAGTACTTC. It is translated as CASSLEQGYETQYF.